This entry concerns a single TCR beta chain. Using its own MiXCR run on the reads, TCRdb lists one record per CDR3 protein. The sample shows approximately 500,000 distinct CDR3 sequences, more than 15% of them seen only once. This sample stems from a study of T cell repertoires in cytomegalovirus infection. Germline values: CDR1 MNHEY, CDR2 SVGAGI. CDR3 length: 12 amino acids. V was trimmed by 10 bases and J by 2 bases, leaving 6 bases between them. The sample taken for sequencing was CD8+ T cells from PBMCs. This clonotype was sampled from a human donor in good health (CMV status not recorded). Some clones in this sample may be carry-over from other donors' samples. V is TRBV6-5 and J is TRBJ2-6; no reliable D call. CDR3 nucleotide sequence: TGTGCCAACAGCACTGGGGCCAACGTCCTGACTTTC. Protein: CANSTGANVLTF.